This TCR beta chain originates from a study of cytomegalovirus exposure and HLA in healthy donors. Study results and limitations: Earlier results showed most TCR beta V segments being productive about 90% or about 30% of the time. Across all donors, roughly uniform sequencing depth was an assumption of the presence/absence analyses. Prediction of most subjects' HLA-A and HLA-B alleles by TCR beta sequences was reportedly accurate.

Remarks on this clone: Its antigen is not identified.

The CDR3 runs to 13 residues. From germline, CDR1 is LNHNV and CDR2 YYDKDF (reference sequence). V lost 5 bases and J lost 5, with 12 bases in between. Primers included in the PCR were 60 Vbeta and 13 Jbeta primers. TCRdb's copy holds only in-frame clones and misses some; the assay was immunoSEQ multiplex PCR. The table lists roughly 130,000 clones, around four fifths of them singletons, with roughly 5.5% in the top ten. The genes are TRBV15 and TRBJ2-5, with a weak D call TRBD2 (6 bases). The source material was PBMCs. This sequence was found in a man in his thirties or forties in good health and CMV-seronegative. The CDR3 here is CATSLPGGETQYF. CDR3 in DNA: TGTGCCACCAGCCTACCCGGAGGGGAGACCCAGTACTTC.